Below are 32 T cell receptor beta chains sequenced from a single sample in a study of CXCR3-negative and CXCR3-positive naive CD8 T cells. With UMI labels, 5' RACE was used to prepare the TRB cDNA libraries. TCRdb reprocessed the 5' RACE reads and keeps a single row for each CDR3 protein, giving no DNA. The sample has 130,000 to 150,000 distinct CDR3 sequences; the top ten hold about 0.27%. What these receptors recognize is not known. Study conclusions and caveats: Comparison of naive cells showed more hydrophobic TRB CDR3s in CXCR3-positive than in CXCR3-negative naive cells.

The specimen was naive CXCR3+ CD8+ T cells from blood. Subset meaning: CD45RO-CCR7+CD27+CD95- naive CD8+ T cells expressing CXCR3 (TNR3+). Source of these receptors: a human donor in good health. Some clones in this sample may be carry-over from other donors' samples.

The chain employs TRBV7-9 and TRBJ2-7; TCRdb's D call of TRBD1 is untestable without DNA. This CDR3 is built from 14 residues. The germline V gene has CDR1 SEHNR and CDR2 FQNEAQ (reference sequence). The CDR3 loop reads CASSLRRGNYEQYF.

V usage is TRBV5-6 and J usage is TRBJ2-2. CDR1 and CDR2 from the germline V gene are SGHDT and YYEEEE. The length of the CDR3 is 14 residues. The CDR3 reads CASSPAVASGELFF.

The CDR3 here is CASQAGTTGNTIYF. The chain employs TRBV7-2 and TRBJ1-3; TCRdb calls TRBD1, which cannot be checked without DNA. The CDR3 sequence is 14 residues long. Germline V gene lookup returns CDR1 SGHTA and CDR2 FQGNSA.

This chain links TRBV29-1 with TRBJ1-1; as DNA is missing, the TRBD1 call by TCRdb cannot be tested. The CDR3 spans 12 residues. The germline V gene encodes CDR1 SQVTM and CDR2 ANQGSEA. CDR3 protein: CSVEGQGPEAFF.

V is TRBV28 and J is TRBJ2-5; TCRdb reports TRBD2, a call that lacks DNA to check it against. Germline V gives CDR1 MDHEN, CDR2 SYDVKM. The CDR3 has 17 residues. Here the CDR3 reads CASSSPGLAGEQETQYF.

The chain couples TRBV12-3 or TRBV12-4 to TRBJ2-7; TCRdb reports TRBD1, a call that lacks DNA to check it against. The CDR3 has 13 residues. Here the CDR3 reads CASRRGFTYEQYF.

The rearrangement joins TRBV28 to TRBJ2-3; the D gene TCRdb calls, TRBD2, cannot be checked with no DNA. Looked up from germline, CDR1 is MDHEN and CDR2 is SYDVKM. This CDR3 spans 16 amino acids. The CDR3 sequence is CASSFGARQATDTQYF.

The V gene is TRBV23-1, the J gene TRBJ2-7; lacking DNA, the TRBD1 call made by TCRdb goes unchecked. TRBV23-1 is known as an ORF, though its function is uncertain. The CDR3 sequence is 11 residues long. CDR3 protein: CAWSGHYEQYF.

The J gene is TRBJ2-1, the V gene TRBV14; without DNA, the TCRdb call of TRBD2 cannot be checked. CDR1 is SGHDN, CDR2 FVKESK, per germline. The CDR3 totals 16 residues. The CDR3 protein is CASSQEGLAGYNEQFF.

The V call is TRBV2, the J call TRBJ2-5; lacking DNA, the TRBD1 call made by TCRdb goes unchecked. The germline V gene encodes CDR1 SNHLY and CDR2 FYNNEI. CDR3 size: 13 residues. The CDR3 reads CAYRTGERETQYF.

This chain connects TRBV30 to TRBJ2-1; TCRdb designates TRBD1, a call that cannot be tested without DNA. CDR1 and CDR2 from the germline V gene are GTSNPN and SVGIG (reference sequence). The CDR3 is 13 residues long. This CDR3 is CAWSVLGGDEQFF. The variable domain in full, completed from reference TRBV30 and TRBJ2-1, reads SQTIHQWPATLVQPVGSPLSLECTVEGTSNPNLYWYRQAAGRGLQLLFYSVGIGQISSEVPQNLSASRPQDRQFILSSKKLLLSDSGFYLCAWSVLGGDEQFFGPGTRLTVL.

The CDR3 is CASSATDYNEQFF. The chain couples TRBV9 to TRBJ2-1. CDR1 is SGDLS and CDR2 is YYNGEE in the germline V gene. The CDR3 contains 13 residues. The complete variable domain, with remaining parts taken from reference TRBV9 and TRBJ2-1, reads DSGVTQTPKHLITATGQRVTLRCSPRSGDLSVYWYQQSLDQGLQFLIQYYNGEERAKGNILERFSAQQFPDLHSELNLSSLELGDSALYFCASSATDYNEQFFGPGTRLTVL.

The gene calls are TRBV4-1 and TRBJ2-1. CDR1 and CDR2 (germline): MGHRA, YSYEKL. The CDR3 runs 13 residues. CDR3 amino acids: CASSQGSESEQFF.

V gene TRBV15 combines with J gene TRBJ2-1; TCRdb returns TRBD1, unconfirmable since there is no DNA. The CDR3 length is 17 residues. Germline CDR1 and CDR2: LNHNV and YYDKDF (reference sequence). The CDR3 reads CATSRDVKDRGVYEQFF.

The rearrangement links TRBV9 to TRBJ2-2. There are 17 residues in the CDR3. Germline-derived CDR1 and CDR2 are SGDLS and YYNGEE. The CDR3 spells CASSVEIRQQNTGELFF. Looking up the rest from reference TRBV9 and TRBJ2-2 gives the full variable domain: DSGVTQTPKHLITATGQRVTLRCSPRSGDLSVYWYQQSLDQGLQFLIQYYNGEERAKGNILERFSAQQFPDLHSELNLSSLELGDSALYFCASSVEIRQQNTGELFFGEGSRLTVL.

This sequence joins TRBV7-9 and TRBJ2-7; the D call of TRBD1 rests on TCRdb alone, since no DNA is present to check it. Germline V gene lookup returns CDR1 SEHNR and CDR2 FQNEAQ (reference sequence). The CDR3 runs 14 residues. CDR3: CASTPEGVPYEQYF.

V and J are TRBV4-3 and TRBJ1-5; TCRdb gives TRBD1 as the D gene, but with no DNA this cannot be confirmed. The CDR3 is 13 amino acids. CDR1 is LGHNA and CDR2 is YSLEER in the germline V gene. The CDR3 reads CAGSQGRGQPQHF.

The chain combines TRBV5-6 with TRBJ1-1; the TRBD1 assignment by TCRdb is unverifiable without DNA. From germline, CDR1 is SGHDT and CDR2 YYEEEE. CDR3 size: 13 residues. CDR3 sequence: CASSYDRDTEAFF.

The chain employs TRBV19 and TRBJ2-1; the TCRdb D gene call, TRBD1, has no DNA to confirm it. Germline V gene sequence: CDR1 LNHDA, CDR2 SQIVND (reference sequence). The CDR3 extends over 14 amino acids. CDR3: CASSILVGGGEQFF.

J is TRBJ2-1 and V is TRBV12-3 or TRBV12-4; there is no DNA to check the TCRdb D call of TRBD2. The CDR3 extends over 14 amino acids. The CDR3 region is CASSSGLAVDEQFF.

The chain has TRBV20-1 and TRBJ2-1; the TCRdb call, TRBD2, lacks DNA for checking. Germline V lookup: CDR1 DFQATT, CDR2 SNEGSKA (reference sequence). The CDR3 is made up of 14 amino acids. The chain's CDR3 is CSVRWTNSYNEQFF.

The chain uses TRBV7-9 and TRBJ2-5; there is no DNA to check the TCRdb D call of TRBD1. CDR1 is SEHNR and CDR2 is FQNEAQ in the germline V gene (reference sequence). The CDR3 has 15 amino acids. CDR3 sequence: CASSPIQRGEETQYF.

The chain carries TRBV4-2 and TRBJ1-5; without DNA, the TCRdb call of TRBD1 cannot be checked. The CDR3 spans 12 residues. Germline CDR1 LGHNA, CDR2 YNFKEQ. The CDR3 loop is CASAGLNQPQHF.

V and J are TRBV28 and TRBJ2-1. The germline CDR1 and CDR2 sequences are MDHEN and SYDVKM. The CDR3 length is 13 residues. The CDR3 is CASSFTAYNEQFF.

V usage is TRBV6-5 and J usage is TRBJ1-2; TCRdb designates TRBD1, a call that cannot be tested without DNA. CDR3 length: 16 amino acids. Germline V CDR1 and CDR2: MNHEY, SVGAGI. CDR3 sequence: CASSYSVAGPGDGYTF.

The rearrangement links TRBV19 to TRBJ2-5; the TCRdb D gene call, TRBD2, has no DNA to confirm it. The CDR3 spans 14 residues. Germline V CDR1 and CDR2: LNHDA, SQIVND (reference sequence). CDR3 in amino acids: CASSIDTLAETQYF.

CDR3 protein: CASSSLSGAYNEQFF. The chain combines TRBV7-3 with TRBJ2-1; with no DNA, the TCRdb D assignment of TRBD2 cannot be verified. Germline assignment: CDR1 SGHTA and CDR2 FQGTGA. The CDR3 contains 15 residues.

The J gene is TRBJ2-7, the V gene TRBV6-1. CDR3 size: 14 residues. Germline V lookup: CDR1 MNHNS, CDR2 SASEGT. CDR3 sequence: CASEPVASSYEQYF.

The chain links TRBV4-3 to TRBJ1-6; with no DNA, the TCRdb D assignment of TRBD1 cannot be verified. Germline-derived CDR1 and CDR2 are LGHNA and YSLEER. The CDR3 totals 15 residues. The CDR3 sequence is CASSQDGGMNSPLHF.

This chain joins TRBV30 and TRBJ2-1. The CDR3 has 13 residues. Germline V gene data show CDR1 as GTSNPN and CDR2 as SVGIG (reference sequence). The CDR3 here is CAWSVSGGSEQFF.

The chain uses TRBV29-1 and TRBJ1-2; TCRdb's D call, TRBD1, is unchecked because there is no DNA. Looked up from germline, CDR1 is SQVTM and CDR2 is ANQGSEA. The CDR3 loop spans 14 amino acids. The CDR3 protein is CSVEDRGSEYGYTF.

This sequence joins TRBV14 and TRBJ2-5; the TCRdb D gene call, TRBD2, has no DNA to confirm it. Germline values: CDR1 SGHDN, CDR2 FVKESK. The CDR3 runs 17 residues. CDR3 residues: CASSQQSGLAGGETQYF.